A single T cell receptor beta chain is shown here with its context. It lacks a known antigen. One base away there is no much larger clone; base qualities are not given. Using the deep immunoSEQ assay, TCR CDR3 regions were amplified from genomic DNA by multiplex PCR. Extracted genomic DNA from each cell subset was spread evenly across all wells of several immunoSEQ 96-well plates, with each plate serving as a replicate. Each replicate PCR for sorted subsets received roughly 0.2 ug genomic DNA, equal to tens of thousands of T cell genomes. Purified libraries were measured with a Qubit 3.0 fluorometer, size-checked on a Bioanalyzer 2100, and measured again with the KAPA Library Quantification kit. Every immunoSEQ 96-well plate was sequenced on a separate single-read 150-cycle Illumina NextSeq 550 flow cell. The authors' pipeline ran thus. Because the immunoSEQ output held only junctional sequences and lacked quality scores, the filtering could not match the filtering applied to full-length reads. To assign V/J genes and CDR3, sequences were annotated against IMGT germline references using PyIR, a Python wrapper for IgBLAST v1.9. Reads with weak V/J assignments (E-value above 1e-6), missing CDR3, stop codons, out-of-frame junctions, or ambiguous translated residues were removed. V3J clonotypes were defined as sequences sharing an identical inferred V gene, J gene, and CDR3 amino acid sequence. To compute the percentage overlap between repertoires, the number of shared unique clonotypes was divided by the size of the smaller repertoire. Repertoire richness was assessed with RTK rarefaction, the Chao1 estimator, and Recon v2.1 estimates of unobserved clonotypes. Generation probabilities were computed with OLGA for all TCRbeta clonotypes obtained by the gDNA method from four donors. Entries here come from immuneACCESS through TCRdb and include only in-frame sequences with V and J called. Some clones fail to appear in such tables; in the studies checked, an unresolved V gene covers under half of the shortfall, and the cause of the remainder is unknown. The V and J calls and clone size are taken from that table; D and trimming were inferred from the DNA. This sample has around 2.1 million clones in its table, and about 94% of those were observed once. Together, the top ten hold roughly 0.13% of the sample.

The data were taken from a study of shared clonotypes between healthy human individuals (dated by TCRdb to the early 2020s). Regarding the research as a whole: The cohort comprised two women and three men aged 18 to 49 years. For each donor, three plates each were used for CD4 naive and CD4 memory, two plates were used for CD8 naive, and one plate was used for CD8 memory. To estimate repertoire size and how much clonotypes are shared between individuals, the study performed deep sequencing of blood TCR repertoires from roughly five healthy adults. Libraries were prepared and TCR repertoires were sequenced by different laboratories using diverse techniques, in order to increase sequencing depth and limit assay-specific biases. Each donor's leukapheresis produced roughly between about 0.85 and 10 billion PBMCs. Paper-wide results and their limitations: Based on pairwise subsampling, the degree of clonotype sharing among donors was expected to be affected by sequencing depth. Higher generation probabilities were observed for clonotypes shared by all four sorted-subset donors than for non-shared clonotypes. Across a few donors, 4.5% to 6.5% of naive CD4, more than 3% of naive CD8, 2% to 2.5% of memory CD4, and 0.3% to 0.45% of memory CD8 clonotypes were shared. Because the study included only a small number of donors, the genetic and exposure-history diversity represented was limited. Larger estimated clonotype richness was generally found for naive subsets than for memory subsets. Incomplete sequencing was indicated by rarefaction of sorted-subset datasets, despite the large sequencing depth. Sampling was limited to blood, and TCR repertoires in tissue likely differ from TCR repertoires in blood.

Healthy HIV-negative adults with no recently reported acute infections or vaccinations were included as donors. Every donor was a Caucasian adult living in Nashville, Tennessee, USA. CD4+ T cells were enriched through magnetic negative selection, after which naive cells were positively selected on CD45RA and the remaining negative fraction served as the memory subset. Blood was obtained by leukapheresis, after which PBMCs were separated by Ficoll-Histopaque density gradient centrifugation and cryopreserved in liquid nitrogen vapor phase. Purity and quantity of every magnetically sorted T cell population were checked by analytical flow cytometry. From each sorted fraction, genomic DNA was isolated and quantified by UV absorbance on a Nanodrop 2000c. The CDR3 runs 11 amino acids, cysteine and phenylalanine included. The only DNA kept is the CDR3, 33 bases in frame from the first base. V drops 8 bases and J drops 4 bases, leaving 6 bases in between. CDR1 and CDR2, looked up from the germline V gene, are SNHLY and FYNNEI.

The chain is assembled from TRBV2 and TRBJ2-1, with no confident D gene call. This TCR came from a man younger than 35 in good health. The sample was naive CD4+ T cells sorted from blood. The sample's cell subset or site label is to be understood as: CD45RA+ positively selected. The DNA is TGTGCCAGCGGGCGATACAATGAGCAGTTCTTC. Translation gives CASGRYNEQFF.